The 4 T cell receptor beta chains below were found in one sample sequenced in a study of T cell changes during pregnancy in multiple sclerosis. TCRdb's copy holds only in-frame clones and misses some; the assay was immunoSEQ multiplex PCR. The sample contains 70,000 to 75,000 clones, roughly 89% of which appear only once. The starting material was peripheral blood, obtained in the second trimester of pregnancy. These receptors were collected from a female donor with multiple sclerosis, enrolled in a pregnancy study.

The chain recombines TRBV29-1 with TRBJ2-5, with D unresolved. Germline CDR1 reads SQVTM; CDR2 reads ANQGSEA. CDR3 length: 12 residues. V was shortened by 8 bases and J by 3 bases, with 13 bases between the two germline ends. CDR3 protein: CSSGSGEETQYF. The CDR3 DNA sequence: TGCAGCTCCGGATCTGGAGAAGAGACCCAGTACTTC.

The chain couples TRBV7-3 to TRBJ2-3, with no clear D. The length of the CDR3 is 15 residues. Per germline, CDR1 SGHTA and CDR2 FQGTGA. The ends were cut back, 2 bases at V and 3 bases at J, with 12 bases in the middle. CDR3 residues: CASSLSSSDTDTQYF. CDR3 DNA: TGTGCCAGCAGCTTATCATCTTCAGATACAGATACGCAGTATTTT.

The rearrangement joins TRBV6-1 to TRBJ2-1, with 14 bases matching TRBD2. Germline CDR1 MNHNS, CDR2 SASEGT. The CDR3 is 17 residues long. V trimming: 0 bases; J trimming: 10 bases; junction bases outside the gene matches: 8. CDR3 nucleotides: TGTGCCAGCAGTGAAGCGCGACTAGCGGGAGGGCCCAACGAGCAGTTCTTC. Translated: CASSEARLAGGPNEQFF.

The chain employs TRBV27 and TRBJ1-2; TRBD1 aligns across 8 bases. The CDR3 is 12 amino acids. Germline V CDR1 and CDR2: MNHEY, SMNVEV (reference sequence). V was clipped by 9 bases and J by 8 bases; unmatched bases: 8. The CDR3 DNA reads TGTGCCAGTCGACAGGGGCTAAGAGGCTACACCTTC. Amino acid sequence: CASRQGLRGYTF.